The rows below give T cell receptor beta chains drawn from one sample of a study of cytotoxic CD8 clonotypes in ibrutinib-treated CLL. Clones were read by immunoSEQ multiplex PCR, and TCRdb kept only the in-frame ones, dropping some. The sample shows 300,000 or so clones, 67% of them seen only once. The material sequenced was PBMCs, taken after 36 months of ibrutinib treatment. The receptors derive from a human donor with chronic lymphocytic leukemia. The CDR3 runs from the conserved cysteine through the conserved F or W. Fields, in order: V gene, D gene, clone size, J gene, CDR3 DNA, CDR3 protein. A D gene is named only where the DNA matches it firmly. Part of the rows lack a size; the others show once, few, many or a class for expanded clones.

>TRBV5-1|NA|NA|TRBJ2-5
TGCGCCAGCAGCTTTCAAGAGACCCAGTACTTC
CASSFQETQYF
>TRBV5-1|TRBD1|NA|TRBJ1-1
TGCGCCAGCAGCTTGCCTCCGTCTGGGACAGGGGGAGTAGCTTTCTTT
CASSLPPSGTGGVAFF
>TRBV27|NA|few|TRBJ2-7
TGTGCCAGCAGTCTCCGGGACACCTACGAGCAGTACTTC
CASSLRDTYEQYF
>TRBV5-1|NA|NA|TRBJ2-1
TGCGCCAGCAGCTTGGCAGGGGATGAGCAGTTCTTC
CASSLAGDEQFF
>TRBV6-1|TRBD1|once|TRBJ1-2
TGTGCCAGCAGGCCGGGACAGGGGATGTGGAATGGCTACACCTTC
CASRPGQGMWNGYTF
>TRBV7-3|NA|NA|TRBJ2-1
TGTGCCAGCAGCTTAGGTCCCAACTCCTACAATGAGCAGTTCTTC
CASSLGPNSYNEQFF
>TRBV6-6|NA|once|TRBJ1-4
TGTGCCACACGGGACACACCATCTAATGAAAAACTGTTTTTT
CATRDTPSNEKLFF
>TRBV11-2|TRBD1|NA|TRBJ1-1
TGTGCCAGCAGCAAGCTACAGGGGGCTGGTGAAGCTTTCTTT
CASSKLQGAGEAFF
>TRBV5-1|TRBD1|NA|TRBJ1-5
TGCGCCAGCAGCCGGACAGGGGGGGATCAGCCCCAGCATTTT
CASSRTGGDQPQHF
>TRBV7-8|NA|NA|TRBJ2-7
TGTGCCAGCAGCTTAGGAACCGTGAATAGTGACGAGCAGTACTTC
CASSLGTVNSDEQYF
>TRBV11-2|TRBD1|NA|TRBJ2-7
TGTGCCAGCAGACGACCGGGACAGAGCTACGAGCAGTACTTC
CASRRPGQSYEQYF
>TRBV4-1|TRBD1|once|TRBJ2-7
TGCGCCAGCAGCCAAGGACAGGGCGAGGGATTACACGAGCAGTACTTC
CASSQGQGEGLHEQYF
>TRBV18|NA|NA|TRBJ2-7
TGTGCCAGCTCACCCACCCCCTACGAGCAGTACTTC
CASSPTPYEQYF
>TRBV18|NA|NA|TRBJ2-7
TGTGCCAGCTCACCGGGTCTCAAGCAGTCTTACTACGAGCAGTACTTC
CASSPGLKQSYYEQYF
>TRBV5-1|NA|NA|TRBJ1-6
TGCGCCAGCAGCTTGGGCGGGTCCTATAATTCACCCCTCCACTTT
CASSLGGSYNSPLHF
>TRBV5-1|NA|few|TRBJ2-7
TGCGCCAGCAGCAGAACGGACAGACAACCCTACGAGCAGTACTTC
CASSRTDRQPYEQYF
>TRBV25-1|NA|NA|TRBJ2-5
TGTGCCAGCAGCGAATGGGCAAAAGAAGAGACCCAGTACTTC
CASSEWAKEETQYF
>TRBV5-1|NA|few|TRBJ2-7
TGCGCCAGCAGCTTGGAGCCCAGAGACAGAGCTTACGAGCAGTACTTC
CASSLEPRDRAYEQYF
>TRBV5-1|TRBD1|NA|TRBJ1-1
TGCGCCAGCAGCTTGCCTCCAACAGGGGGAAACACTGAAGCTTTCTTT
CASSLPPTGGNTEAFF
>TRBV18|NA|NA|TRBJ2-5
TGTGCCAGCTCACCCCCCAAGGGGACCCAGTACTTC
CASSPPKGTQYF
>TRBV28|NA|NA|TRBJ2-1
TGTGCCAGCAGTTCAGACGGGAAAGAGCAGTTCTTC
CASSSDGKEQFF
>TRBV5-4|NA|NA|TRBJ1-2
TGTGCCAGCAGCGTTGGACAGCTCACATATGGCTACACCTTC
CASSVGQLTYGYTF
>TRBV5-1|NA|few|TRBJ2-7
TGCGCCAGCGGGCCGTGGGTGGGTCTCGGCTACGAGCAGTACTTC
CASGPWVGLGYEQYF
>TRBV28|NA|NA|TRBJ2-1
TGTGCCAGCAGTTTATCCGGCAATGAGCAGTTCTTC
CASSLSGNEQFF
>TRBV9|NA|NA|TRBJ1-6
TGTGCCAGCGAATTTTTGAATTCACCCCTCCACTTT
CASEFLNSPLHF
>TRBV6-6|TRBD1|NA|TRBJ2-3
TGTGCCAGCAGTTACCTAGGGGGCCCCACAGATACGCAGTATTTT
CASSYLGGPTDTQYF
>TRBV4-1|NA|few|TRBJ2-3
TGCGCCAGCAAAGGCGGGAGCACAGATACGCAGTATTTT
CASKGGSTDTQYF
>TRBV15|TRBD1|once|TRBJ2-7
TGTGCCACCAGCAGACCAGGGGGAAGCCCCTACGAGCAGTACTTC
CATSRPGGSPYEQYF
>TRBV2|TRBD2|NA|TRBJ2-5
TGTGCCAGCACAGGCGGGGGGGCCGTGACCCAGTACTTC
CASTGGGAVTQYF
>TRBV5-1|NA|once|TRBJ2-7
TGCGCCAGCAGCTTGGCCTTTAGGGGCCCAAGCTCCTACGAGCAGTACTTC
CASSLAFRGPSSYEQYF
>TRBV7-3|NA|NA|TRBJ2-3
TGTGCCAGCAGCTTTACTAGACTGGATACGCAGTATTTT
CASSFTRLDTQYF
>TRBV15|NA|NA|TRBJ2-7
TGTGCCACCAGCAGAGAGCGACAGGTTCTTGTCGAGCAGTACTTC
CATSRERQVLVEQYF
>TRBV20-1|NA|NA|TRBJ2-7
TGCAGTGCTTCTCGGGTTAGTGAGCAGTACTTC
CSASRVSEQYF
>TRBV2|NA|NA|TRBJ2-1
TGTGCCAGCAGTGGCTCGAGGGGCGCCTATCTCTTGTTCTTC
CASSGSRGAYLLFF
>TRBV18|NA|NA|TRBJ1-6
TGTGCCAGCTCACAGGGACTGAATAATTCACCCCTCCACTTT
CASSQGLNNSPLHF
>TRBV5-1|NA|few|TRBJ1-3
TGCGCCAGCAGTGATCTTGGAAACACCATATATTTT
CASSDLGNTIYF
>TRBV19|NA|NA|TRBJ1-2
TGTGCCAGTAGCCCTGGGGAGGGGCCGAACTATGGCTACACCTTC
CASSPGEGPNYGYTF